This TCR beta chain was observed in a study of cytomegalovirus exposure and HLA in healthy donors. This CDR3 is built from 13 residues. Trimming at V came to 3 bases and at J to 8 bases, leaving 5 bases not matched to a gene. Germline CDR1 and CDR2: KGHSH and LQKENI. Clones were read by immunoSEQ multiplex PCR, and TCRdb kept only the in-frame ones, dropping some. The data contain 100,000 to 150,000 clones, roughly nine tenths of them seen just once; the ten biggest clones take up 1% to 1.5%. The specimen was PBMCs. The chain has TRBV18 and TRBJ1-2; 8 bases line up with TRBD1. The sequence was obtained from a woman aged 18-29 years in good health and CMV-seronegative. This chain's CDR3 is CASSPRTGGGYTF. The DNA of the CDR3 is TGTGCCAGCTCACCCCGCACAGGGGGAGGCTACACCTTC.